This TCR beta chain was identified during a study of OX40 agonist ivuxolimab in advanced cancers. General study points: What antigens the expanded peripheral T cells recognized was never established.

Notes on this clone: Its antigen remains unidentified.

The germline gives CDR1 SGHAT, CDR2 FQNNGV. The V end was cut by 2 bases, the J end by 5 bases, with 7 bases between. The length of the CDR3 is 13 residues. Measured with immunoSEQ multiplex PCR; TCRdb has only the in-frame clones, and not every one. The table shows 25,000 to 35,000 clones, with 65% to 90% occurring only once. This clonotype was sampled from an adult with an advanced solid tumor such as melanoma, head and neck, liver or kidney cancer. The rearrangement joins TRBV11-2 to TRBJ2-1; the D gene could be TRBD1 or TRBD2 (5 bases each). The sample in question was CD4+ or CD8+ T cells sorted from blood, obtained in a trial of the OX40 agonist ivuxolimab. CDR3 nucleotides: TGTGCCAGCAGCTTAAGAGGGGACAATGAGCAGTTCTTC. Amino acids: CASSLRGDNEQFF.